The 18 T cell receptor beta chains below all came from one sample that was sequenced in a study of preoperative IRX-2 immunotherapy in early breast cancer. The assay was immunoSEQ multiplex PCR, and TCRdb's table has in-frame clones only and misses some. The sample has some 99,000 clones, roughly 89% seen once. Treatment reported: preoperative locoregional IRX-2 cytokine immunotherapy. This sample comprised tumor tissue, obtained after IRX-2 immunotherapy. Receptor source: a human donor with breast cancer.

About this clone itself: One junction end disagrees with the germline gene, perhaps due to a read error. The V and J genes are TRBV9 and TRBJ2-2; possibly TRBD1 for D (5 bases). CDR3 length: 16 residues. Germline V gene sequence: CDR1 SGDLS, CDR2 YYNGEE. Here the CDR3 DNA reads TGTGCCAGCAGTGTAGGGGCACTAAAAAACACCGGGGAGCTGTTTTTT. It yields the protein CASSVGALKNTGELFF.

This clone came up a few times. The CDR3 nucleotides read TGTGCCAGCAGCTTGGTTGGGACAACTAATGAAAAACTGTTTTTT. Protein: CASSLVGTTNEKLFF. The chain employs TRBV11-3 and TRBJ1-4; D call uncertain. V lost 3 bases, J lost 0 bases, and 8 bases lay in between. This CDR3 comprises 15 residues. Germline assignment: CDR1 SGHNT and CDR2 YENEEA.

The rearrangement joins TRBV5-1 to TRBJ2-1; 8 bases match TRBD2. V shed 3 bases, J shed 7 bases, and the junction held 9 bases outside the gene matches. This CDR3 contains 15 residues. The germline V gene has CDR1 SGHRS and CDR2 YFSETQ. The CDR3 bases are TGCGCCAGCAGCTCAGACCGGGGGGGTGAGAATGAGCAGTTCTTC. As protein: CASSSDRGGENEQFF. The full variable domain, completed using reference TRBV5-1 and TRBJ2-1, is KAGVTQTPRYLIKTRGQQVTLSCSPISGHRSVSWYQQTPGQGLQFLFEYFSETQRNKGNFPGRFSGRQFSNSRSEMNVSTLELGDSALYLCASSSDRGGENEQFFGPGTRLTVL.

The J gene is TRBJ1-2, the V gene TRBV12-5; tentatively, D is TRBD1 (5 bases). The germline CDR1 and CDR2 sequences are LGHNT and FRNRAP. The length of the CDR3 is 15 residues. The ends were cut back, 7 bases at V and 7 bases at J, with 22 bases in the middle. CDR3 bases: TGTGCTAGTGCCCTGGACGCGAGGGGCCCTTTTGGCTACACCTTC. Translated, it gives CASALDARGPFGYTF.

The genes are TRBV12-5 and TRBJ1-1; TRBD1 agrees at 9 bases. This CDR3 comprises 14 residues. CDR1 is LGHNT, CDR2 FRNRAP, per germline. The CDR3 spells CASSWGQGNTEAFF. The DNA for the CDR3 is TGTGCCAGTAGTTGGGGACAGGGGAACACTGAAGCTTTCTTT.

The V call is TRBV5-1, the J call TRBJ2-3; 11 nucleotides match TRBD2. The V gene's germline CDR1 is SGHRS and CDR2 YFSETQ. J was trimmed by 3 bases and V by 0 bases; bases with no gene match: 9. This CDR3 is 18 amino acids long. DNA of the CDR3: TGCGCCAGCAGCTTGGGAGGTAGCGGGAGGGCCATTACAGATACGCAGTATTTT. Translation: CASSLGGSGRAITDTQYF.

The V call is TRBV5-1, the J call TRBJ2-7; a weak D match, TRBD2 (7 bases). Germline V gene sequence: CDR1 SGHRS, CDR2 YFSETQ. The CDR3 extends over 15 amino acids. Trimming took 4 bases from V and 2 from J, leaving 16 bases between them. The CDR3 here is CASSLGGAQTYEQYF. The CDR3 DNA follows: TGCGCCAGCAGCCTTGGGGGGGCGCAAACCTACGAGCAGTACTTC.

This chain uses TRBV5-1 with TRBJ2-1; the D gene could be TRBD1 or TRBD2 (6 bases each). Trimming removed 7 bases from V and 0 bases from J, with 17 bases in between. Germline values: CDR1 SGHRS, CDR2 YFSETQ. The CDR3 totals 16 residues. The CDR3 sequence: CASGQGGRSSYNEQFF. The CDR3 DNA reads TGCGCCAGCGGCCAAGGGGGGAGGAGCTCCTACAATGAGCAGTTCTTC.

This clone was seen just once. The V call is TRBV19, the J call TRBJ1-3, with D uncertain. With 1 base removed from V and 4 bases from J, the gap between germline ends came to 11 bases. This CDR3 is 15 amino acids long. From germline, CDR1 is LNHDA and CDR2 SQIVND (reference sequence). DNA of the CDR3: TGTGCCAGTAGTATAGGCGGCAGTAGAGGAAACACCATATATTTT. Translated: CASSIGGSRGNTIYF. The variable domain in full, with the rest retrieved from reference TRBV19 and TRBJ1-3, is DGGITQSPKYLFRKEGQNVTLSCEQNLNHDAMYWYRQDPGQGLRLIYYSQIVNDFQKGDIAEGYSVSREKKESFPLTVTSAQKNPTAFYLCASSIGGSRGNTIYFGEGSWLTVV.

The chain links TRBV5-1 to TRBJ2-3, with D perhaps TRBD2 (6 bases). Germline CDR1 SGHRS, CDR2 YFSETQ. V lost 0 bases and J 3 bases, leaving 14 bases between the germline ends. The CDR3 loop spans 16 amino acids. The DNA for the CDR3 is TGCGCCAGCAGCTTGGGAGCTACAGGAGGGACAGATACGCAGTATTTT. Translating gives CASSLGATGGTDTQYF.

The rearrangement links TRBV10-1 to TRBJ2-7; D is unresolved. V was clipped by 3 bases and J by 2 bases, with 5 bases between them. Germline values: CDR1 WNHNN, CDR2 SYGVQD (reference sequence). The CDR3 covers 12 residues. CDR3 loop: CASSENTYEQYF. The CDR3 nucleotides read TGCGCCAGCAGTGAAAATACCTACGAGCAGTACTTC.

V and J are TRBV28 and TRBJ1-1; 7 nucleotides match TRBD1. This CDR3 spans 14 amino acids. Germline loops: CDR1 MDHEN, CDR2 SYDVKM. V dropped 6 bases and J dropped 8; count of bases not matched to a gene: 12. This CDR3 is CASRGDSRAVEAFF. The CDR3 bases are TGTGCCAGCAGAGGGGACAGCCGGGCTGTAGAAGCTTTCTTT.

V usage is TRBV19 and J usage is TRBJ1-2, with D tentatively TRBD1 (5 bases). V shed 3 bases and J shed 8 bases, with 13 bases lying between them. CDR3 size: 13 residues. Germline CDR1 is LNHDA and CDR2 is SQIVND (reference sequence). Written as DNA, the CDR3 is TGTGCCAGTAGTATCAGGGTTGGGCAGGGCTACACCTTC. Protein product: CASSIRVGQGYTF.

V gene TRBV6-8 combines with J gene TRBJ2-2; D is ambiguous. Between the trimmed V and J ends, which lost 2 bases and 4 bases, there was a span of 5 bases. The CDR3 runs 13 residues. Germline V gene data show CDR1 as MNHGY and CDR2 as SAAAGT. CDR3 in DNA: TGTGCCAGCAGTTACGTGTTCACCGGGGAGCTGTTTTTT. Its protein is CASSYVFTGELFF.

The genes are TRBV7-5 and TRBJ1-3; the table's D call of TRBD1 was not tested on the DNA. TRBV7-5 is described as a pseudogene. CDR3 length equals 15 residues. CDR3 DNA: TGTGCCAGCAGCATACAGGGGCTCTCTGGAAACACCATATATTTT. This translates into CASSIQGLSGNTIYF.

This chain connects TRBV15 to TRBJ1-3; D might be TRBD1 (5 bases). The germline V gene encodes CDR1 LNHNV and CDR2 YYDKDF (reference sequence). V lost 3 bases, J lost 2 bases, and 14 bases lay in between. CDR3 length equals 16 residues. The CDR3 DNA sequence: TGTGCCACCAGCAGCCGGCAGGGAGGGCCTGGAAACACCATATATTTT. Encoded protein: CATSSRQGGPGNTIYF.

This chain joins TRBV5-1 and TRBJ1-2; the D is unclear. The CDR3 loop spans 14 amino acids. The ends were cut back, 4 bases at V and 6 bases at J, with 16 bases in the middle. Germline CDR1 is SGHRS and CDR2 is YFSETQ. The CDR3 nucleotides are TGCGCCAGCAGCCTTTGGGTGGCAGGTGATGGCTACACCTTC. This translates into CASSLWVAGDGYTF.

This rearrangement joins TRBV30 to TRBJ2-3; 15 bases fit TRBD2. The CDR3 covers 16 residues. The germline V gene has CDR1 GTSNPN and CDR2 SVGIG (reference sequence). The junction had 8 bases not matched to a gene; V was cut back by 5 bases and J by 5 bases. Written as DNA, the CDR3 is TGTGCCTGGCTCCGGGGGACTAGCGGGAGGATAGATACGCAGTATTTT. The encoded protein is CAWLRGTSGRIDTQYF.